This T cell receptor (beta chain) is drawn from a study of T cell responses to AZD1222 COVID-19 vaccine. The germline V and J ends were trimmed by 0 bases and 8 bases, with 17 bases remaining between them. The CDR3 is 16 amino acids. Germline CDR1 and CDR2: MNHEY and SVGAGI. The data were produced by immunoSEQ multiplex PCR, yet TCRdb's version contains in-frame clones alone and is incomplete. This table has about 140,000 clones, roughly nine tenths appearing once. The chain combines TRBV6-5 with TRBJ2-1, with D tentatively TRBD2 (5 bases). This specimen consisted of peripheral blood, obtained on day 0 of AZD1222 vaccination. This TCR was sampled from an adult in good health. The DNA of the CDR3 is TGTGCCAGCAGTTACTCGGCACGAGGGTCTAACGATGAGCAGTTCTTC. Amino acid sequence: CASSYSARGSNDEQFF.